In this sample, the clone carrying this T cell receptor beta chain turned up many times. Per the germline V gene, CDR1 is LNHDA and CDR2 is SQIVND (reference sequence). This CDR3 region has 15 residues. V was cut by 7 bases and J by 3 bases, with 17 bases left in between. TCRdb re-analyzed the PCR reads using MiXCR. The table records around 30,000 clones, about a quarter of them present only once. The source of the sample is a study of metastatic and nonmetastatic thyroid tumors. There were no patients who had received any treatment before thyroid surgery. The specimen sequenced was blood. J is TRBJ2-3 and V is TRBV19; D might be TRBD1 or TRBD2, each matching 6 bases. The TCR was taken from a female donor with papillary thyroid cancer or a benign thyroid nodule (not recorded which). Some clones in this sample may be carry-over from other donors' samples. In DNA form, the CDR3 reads TGTGCCAGTACCCTGACATGGGGGGCAACAGATACGCAGTATTTT. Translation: CASTLTWGATDTQYF.